This TCR beta chain comes out of a study of T cell repertoires in cytomegalovirus infection. This clonotype was found a few times. Its target is not known. TCRdb recomputed calls from the reads with MiXCR, one row per CDR3 protein. The sample consists of about 310,000 distinct CDR3 sequences, about 25% of them appearing once. The trim removed 5 bases at V and 6 bases at J, leaving 4 bases unmatched. CDR3 size: 15 residues. Per the germline V gene, CDR1 is SGHAT and CDR2 is FQNNGV. This chain joins TRBV11-2 and TRBJ2-2; 12 nucleotides line up with TRBD2. The clonotype originates from a human donor in good health (CMV status not recorded). Some clones in this sample may be carry-over from other donors' samples. The starting material was cultured PBMCs, obtained from culture after CMV antigen stimulation. The CDR3 region has the DNA TGTGCCAGCAGCCCCAGACTAGCGGGAGCCGGGGAGCTGTTTTTT. Protein: CASSPRLAGAGELFF. Drawing the rest from reference TRBV11-2 and TRBJ2-2, the complete variable domain is EAGVAQSPRYKIIEKRQSVAFWCNPISGHATLYWYQQILGQGPKLLIQFQNNGVVDDSQLPKDRFSAERLKGVDSTLKIQPAKLEDSAVYLCASSPRLAGAGELFFGEGSRLTVL.